This TCR beta chain originates from a study of T cells expressing NK-cell markers. Study details: Seropositivity for HCMV was found in most of the eight sequenced donors, with one seronegative.

This CDR3 spans 18 amino acids. From germline, CDR1 is LGHNA and CDR2 YNFKEQ. cDNA encoding TCR beta was synthesized via 5'RACE template switching incorporating UMIs. Reprocessing the 5' RACE reads, TCRdb reports a single entry for every CDR3 protein and omits DNA. The specimen's table records 500,000 to 700,000 distinct CDR3 sequences. The sequenced sample consisted of blood T cells: a sorted CD56 or NKG2C T cell subset, CD4+ or CD8+ T cells, or bulk PBMC T cells (not recorded which). This clonotype was obtained from a man in his late teens or twenties in good health. The V call is TRBV4-2, the J call TRBJ2-2. The CDR3: CASSREWVQFPEAGELFF.